These 20 T cell receptor beta chains were all obtained from the same sample, sequenced in a study of graft-versus-host responses after intestinal transplantation. Antigens for these TCRs are unknown. The protocol was immunoSEQ multiplex PCR, while the TCRdb copy is restricted to in-frame clones and leaves out a portion. This sample has tens of thousands of clones, with approximately 82% found just once. Sequenced material: unstimulated CD8+ T cells sorted from spleen or lymph node cells, taken before transplant. The receptors originated from a human donor who was the organ donor for an intestinal transplant.

The rearrangement joins TRBV5-1 to TRBJ1-1; D unclear. Germline values: CDR1 SGHRS, CDR2 YFSETQ. V was cut by 0 bases and J by 0 bases, with 6 bases left in between. The CDR3 is made up of 14 amino acids. CDR3 loop: CASSLVTLNTEAFF. The CDR3 nucleotides read TGCGCCAGCAGCTTGGTGACACTGAACACTGAAGCTTTCTTT. Full variable domain (missing parts from reference TRBV5-1 and TRBJ1-1): KAGVTQTPRYLIKTRGQQVTLSCSPISGHRSVSWYQQTPGQGLQFLFEYFSETQRNKGNFPGRFSGRQFSNSRSEMNVSTLELGDSALYLCASSLVTLNTEAFFGQGTRLTVV.

This clone appeared once. The chain has TRBV6-6 and TRBJ1-1; a possible D gene is TRBD1 (5 bases). Germline CDR1 MNHNY, CDR2 SVGAGI (reference sequence). Deletions cut 1 base from V and 5 bases from J, with 11 bases between. The CDR3 length is 14 residues. In DNA, the CDR3 is TGTGCCAGCAGTTACTTATCGACAGATACTGAAGCTTTCTTT. Its protein product is CASSYLSTDTEAFF.

This clone was detected a few times. This chain joins TRBV5-6 and TRBJ2-2, with 9 bases that match TRBD1. The CDR3 length is 16 residues. Losses at the gene ends were 3 bases for V and 5 bases for J; bases not matched to a gene: 8. The germline CDR1 and CDR2 sequences are SGHDT and YYEEEE. This CDR3 is CASSWDRASETGELFF. DNA of the CDR3: TGTGCCAGCAGCTGGGACAGGGCCTCGGAAACCGGGGAGCTGTTTTTT.

The rearrangement links TRBV13 to TRBJ2-1, with TRBD2 matching 15 bases. This CDR3 spans 16 amino acids. CDR1 is PRHDT, CDR2 FYEKMQ, per germline (reference sequence). V gave up 4 bases and J gave up 6 bases; unmatched junction bases: 4. In DNA, the CDR3 is TGTGCCAGCAGCTGGACTAGCGGGAGGGTTTTCAATGAGCAGTTCTTC. This sequence encodes CASSWTSGRVFNEQFF. The complete variable domain, with remaining parts taken from reference TRBV13 and TRBJ2-1, reads AAGVIQSPRHLIKEKRETATLKCYPIPRHDTVYWYQQGPGQDPQFLISFYEKMQSDKGSIPDRFSAQQFSDYHSELNMSSLELGDSALYFCASSWTSGRVFNEQFFGPGTRLTVL.

The CDR3 protein is CASSQDRGTVSYEQYF. Here the CDR3 DNA reads TGCGCCAGCAGCCAAGATCGGGGGACAGTCTCCTACGAGCAGTACTTC. This chain connects TRBV4-1 to TRBJ2-7; a possible D gene is TRBD1 (7 bases). CDR1 MGHRA and CDR2 YSYEKL come from the germline V gene. V was pared by 0 bases and J by 0 bases, with 12 bases between. The CDR3 runs 16 residues.

The V gene is TRBV5-6, the J gene TRBJ1-2; D is unresolved. V was pared by 3 bases and J by 2 bases, with 14 bases between. This CDR3 has 15 residues. CDR1 SGHDT and CDR2 YYEEEE come from the germline V gene. The CDR3 bases are TGTGCCAGCAGCTCACCCGACGATGGAAACTATGGCTACACCTTC. This codes for CASSSPDDGNYGYTF.

This chain links TRBV7-9 with TRBJ1-4; 8 nucleotides align to TRBD1. The CDR3 spans 15 residues. The germline CDR1 and CDR2 sequences are SEHNR and FQNEAQ (reference sequence). J was trimmed by 5 bases and V by 4 bases; bases with no gene match: 6. CDR3 bases: TGTGCCAGCAGCTCAGTGGACAGGGAGAATGAAAAACTGTTTTTT. It translates to CASSSVDRENEKLFF.

This chain uses TRBV6-5 with TRBJ2-1; tentative D call: TRBD2 (6 bases). V lost 8 bases and J lost 0, with 8 bases in between. Looked up from germline, CDR1 is MNHEY and CDR2 is SVGAGI. This CDR3 has 13 residues. The CDR3 DNA reads TGTGCCAGCCGGACTACCTCCTACAATGAGCAGTTCTTC. This sequence encodes CASRTTSYNEQFF.

The V call is TRBV5-4, the J call TRBJ2-4; 8 bases line up with TRBD1. J lost 13 bases, V lost 4 bases, and 7 bases had no gene match. The CDR3 sequence is 12 residues long. Germline V gives CDR1 SGHNT, CDR2 YYREEE (reference sequence). The CDR3 nucleotides read TGTGCCAGCAGCGGAGGGACAGGAACACAGTACTTC. Protein product: CASSGGTGTQYF.

The J gene is TRBJ2-7, the V gene TRBV11-2; 7 bases line up with TRBD2. This CDR3 has 15 residues. From germline, CDR1 is SGHAT and CDR2 FQNNGV. The V segment lost 6 bases and the J segment 1 base; nucleotides outside the gene matches: 9. CDR3 region: CASSMGPSGSYEQYF. The DNA for the CDR3 is TGTGCCAGCAGTATGGGGCCTAGCGGTTCCTACGAGCAGTACTTC.

In its sample, this clone was seen a few times. This CDR3 is also generated by other DNA sequences in the sample. V gene TRBV11-3 combines with J gene TRBJ1-2; D might be TRBD1 (6 bases). Germline CDR1 and CDR2: SGHNT and YENEEA. Trimming cost V 5 bases and J 4 bases, with 17 bases left between them. The CDR3 sequence is 15 residues long. DNA of the CDR3: TGTGCCAGCAGCCCCGGCGACAGAGGGGGCTATGGCTACACCTTC. Residues: CASSPGDRGGYGYTF.

The rearrangement joins TRBV19 to TRBJ2-1; D is uncertain. This CDR3 is 13 amino acids long. V lost 3 bases to trimming and J lost 6 bases, with 9 bases between them. The V gene's germline CDR1 is LNHDA and CDR2 SQIVND (reference sequence). The CDR3 DNA follows: TGTGCCAGTAGTATTATGGGAACCAATGAGCAGTTCTTC. Translated: CASSIMGTNEQFF. Looking up the rest from reference TRBV19 and TRBJ2-1 gives the full variable domain: DGGITQSPKYLFRKEGQNVTLSCEQNLNHDAMYWYRQDPGQGLRLIYYSQIVNDFQKGDIAEGYSVSREKKESFPLTVTSAQKNPTAFYLCASSIMGTNEQFFGPGTRLTVL.

V is TRBV4-1 and J is TRBJ2-7; D may be TRBD1 (6 bases). The germline V gene encodes CDR1 MGHRA and CDR2 YSYEKL. V dropped 4 bases and J dropped 3 bases, with 13 bases sitting between them. The CDR3 has 14 amino acids. CDR3 protein: CASSLGTGSYEQYF. In DNA form, the CDR3 reads TGCGCCAGCAGCCTCGGAACAGGGAGCTACGAGCAGTACTTC.

The gene calls are TRBV21-1 and TRBJ2-1; the D call TRBD2 from the table was never checked on the DNA. TRBV21-1 has pseudogene status. The CDR3 is 20 residues long. The CDR3 sequence is CASSKNPPGEREGLGNEQFF. Here the CDR3 DNA reads TGTGCCAGCAGCAAAAATCCCCCGGGGGAGCGGGAGGGCCTCGGAAATGAGCAGTTCTTC.

This rearrangement joins TRBV4-1 to TRBJ1-1; D perhaps matches TRBD1 (6 bases). V was pared by 2 bases and J by 0 bases, with 10 bases between. The CDR3 loop spans 15 amino acids. CDR1 is MGHRA, CDR2 YSYEKL, per germline. CDR3 DNA sequence: TGCGCCAGCAGCCAATCGGACAGACTGAACACTGAAGCTTTCTTT. Its translation: CASSQSDRLNTEAFF.

The chain joins TRBV6-5 to TRBJ2-1; D is unclear. The germline V gene encodes CDR1 MNHEY and CDR2 SVGAGI. The CDR3 is 15 residues long. V was shortened by 7 bases and J by 0 bases, with 13 bases between the two germline ends. CDR3 residues: CASTGTPSSYNEQFF. The CDR3, as DNA: TGTGCCAGCACGGGCACTCCGAGCTCCTACAATGAGCAGTTCTTC.

This rearrangement joins TRBV9 to TRBJ1-1, with D maybe TRBD1 (5 bases). Deletions cut 2 bases from V and 0 bases from J, with 8 bases between. The length of the CDR3 is 14 residues. Germline CDR1 reads SGDLS; CDR2 reads YYNGEE. The CDR3 reads CASSVSRVNTEAFF. The CDR3 bases are TGTGCCAGCAGCGTCAGCAGGGTGAACACTGAAGCTTTCTTT.

The V gene is TRBV29-1, the J gene TRBJ1-1; possible D gene TRBD1, 5 bases. The CDR3 loop spans 13 amino acids. Germline V gene sequence: CDR1 SQVTM, CDR2 ANQGSEA. V lost 4 bases and J 0 bases, leaving 9 bases between the germline ends. The CDR3, as DNA: TGCAGCGTTGCAGGGTTGATGAACACTGAAGCTTTCTTT. Its translation: CSVAGLMNTEAFF.

Only a few counts were recorded for this clone. This sequence joins TRBV29-1 and TRBJ2-2, with a weak D call TRBD2 (6 bases). The CDR3 extends over 11 amino acids. Germline V gene data show CDR1 as SQVTM and CDR2 as ANQGSEA. Trimming took 8 bases from V and 6 from J, leaving 10 bases between them. The CDR3 nucleotides read TGCAGCATCGCGGGGCCCGGGGAGCTGTTTTTT. Translated: CSIAGPGELFF.

There are a few counts of this clone. This chain uses TRBV6-1 with TRBJ1-2, with 7 bases that match TRBD1. The CDR3 is 14 residues long. The V and J ends lost 6 bases and 4 bases, in that order; junction bases with no gene match: 8. Per germline, CDR1 MNHNS and CDR2 SASEGT. The CDR3 DNA reads TGTGCCAGCAGATCTCAGGGGGAGGCCTATGGCTACACCTTC. It specifies CASRSQGEAYGYTF.